The rows below give T cell receptor beta chains drawn from one sample of a study of graft-versus-host responses after intestinal transplantation. Their target antigens are unknown. The assay was immunoSEQ multiplex PCR, and TCRdb's table has in-frame clones only and misses some. The data show more than 70,000 clones, with roughly four fifths seen just once and approximately 0.88% held by the top ten. This material consisted of unstimulated CD4+ T cells sorted from spleen or lymph node cells, taken before intestinal transplant. The receptors here all came from a human donor who received an intestinal transplant. Both conserved end residues are part of each CDR3. A D gene is named only where the DNA matches it firmly. Clone size appears in some rows only: once, few, many, or a class for an expanded clone.

TRBJ2-1,-,14,TRBV28,-,TGTGCCAGCAGCCAGACAGTACTCTACAATGAGCAGTTCTTC,CASSQTVLYNEQFF
TRBJ1-2,-,13,TRBV28,-,TGTGCCAGCAGTCTCACGGCGGGGTATGGCTACACCTTC,CASSLTAGYGYTF
TRBJ2-3,TRBD2,16,TRBV4-2,-,TGTGCCAGCAGCCAAGTAAGCGGGGTGAGCACAGATACGCAGTATTTT,CASSQVSGVSTDTQYF
TRBJ1-4,TRBD1,16,TRBV28,few,TGTGCCAGCAGTTTATTATTGGACAGGGGGCAGAAAAAACTGTTTTTT,CASSLLLDRGQKKLFF
TRBJ2-3,-,16,TRBV2,-,TGTGCCAGCAGCGAGAGTGGAGGGTGGAGCACAGATACGCAGTATTTT,CASSESGGWSTDTQYF
TRBJ2-7,-,11,TRBV7-2,-,TGTGCCAGCAGCCCAGGATACGAGCAGTACTTC,CASSPGYEQYF
TRBJ2-3,TRBD2,16,TRBV4-2,-,TGTGCCAGCAGCCAAGATATGGCGGGGGAGGTAGATACGCAGTATTTT,CASSQDMAGEVDTQYF
TRBJ1-1,TRBD1,14,TRBV5-1,-,TGCGCCAGCAGCGTCCGACAGGGGAACACTGAAGCTTTCTTT,CASSVRQGNTEAFF
TRBJ1-1,TRBD1,14,TRBV5-4,-,TGTGCCAGCAGCTCGGGACAGCCGAACACTGAAGCTTTCTTT,CASSSGQPNTEAFF
TRBJ2-3,-,16,TRBV7-6,-,TGTGCCAGCAGCTTAGCAGGGGCCCCGAGCACAGATACGCAGTATTTT,CASSLAGAPSTDTQYF
TRBJ1-2,-,15,TRBV5-6,few,TGTGCCAGCAGCTTCGGGCCGCAGGGGAACTATGGCTACACCTTC,CASSFGPQGNYGYTF
TRBJ2-7,TRBD1,15,TRBV5-6,-,TGTGCCAGCAGCTTAGGGACAGTCATCTCCTACGAGCAGTACTTC,CASSLGTVISYEQYF
TRBJ2-7,TRBD2,14,TRBV11-2,-,TGTGCCAGCAGCTTAGCGGGACTATCCGCCGAGCAGTACTTC,CASSLAGLSAEQYF